This T cell receptor (beta chain) stems from a study of T cell changes during pregnancy in multiple sclerosis. Produced via immunoSEQ multiplex PCR; TCRdb's table is partial and in-frame only. This table has 80,000 to 95,000 clones, about 95% appearing once. The CDR3 runs to 20 residues. Unmatched junction bases numbered 23, after V lost 6 bases and J lost 0 bases. CDR1 MDHEN and CDR2 SYDVKM come from the germline V gene. This sequence was found in a female donor with multiple sclerosis, enrolled in a pregnancy study. The source material was peripheral blood, sampled in the second trimester of pregnancy. J is TRBJ2-7 and V is TRBV28; 7 nucleotides align to TRBD1. The CDR3 region is CASSLTPRDSLRPSSYEQYF. The CDR3 DNA reads as TGTGCCAGCAGCCTAACTCCCCGGGACAGCCTTCGCCCCTCCTCCTACGAGCAGTACTTC.